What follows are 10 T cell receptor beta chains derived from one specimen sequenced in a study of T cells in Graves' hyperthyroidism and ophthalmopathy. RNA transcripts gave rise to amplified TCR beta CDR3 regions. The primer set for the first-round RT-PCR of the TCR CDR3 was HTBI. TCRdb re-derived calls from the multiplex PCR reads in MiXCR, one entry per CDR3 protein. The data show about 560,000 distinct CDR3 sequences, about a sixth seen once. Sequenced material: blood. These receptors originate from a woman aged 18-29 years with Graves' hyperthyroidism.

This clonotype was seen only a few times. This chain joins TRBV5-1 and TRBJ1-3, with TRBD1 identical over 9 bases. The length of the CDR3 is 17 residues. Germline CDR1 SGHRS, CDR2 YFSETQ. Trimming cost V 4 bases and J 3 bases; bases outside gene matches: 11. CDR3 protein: CASSPAGTGRFGNTIYF. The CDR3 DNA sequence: TGCGCCAGCAGCCCCGCCGGGACAGGGCGGTTTGGAAACACCATATATTTT.

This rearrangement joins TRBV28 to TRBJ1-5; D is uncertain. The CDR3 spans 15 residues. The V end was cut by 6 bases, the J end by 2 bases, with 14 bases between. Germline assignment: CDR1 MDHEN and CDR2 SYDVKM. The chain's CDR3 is CASRTPAAGNQPQHF. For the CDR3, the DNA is TGTGCCAGCAGGACACCAGCGGCTGGCAATCAGCCCCAGCATTTT.

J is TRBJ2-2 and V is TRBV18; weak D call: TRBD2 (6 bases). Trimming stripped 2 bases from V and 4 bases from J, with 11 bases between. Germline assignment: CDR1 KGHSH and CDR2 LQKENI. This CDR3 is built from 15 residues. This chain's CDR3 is CASSPRRESTGELFF. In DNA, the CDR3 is TGTGCCAGCTCACCAAGGAGGGAGAGCACCGGGGAGCTGTTTTTT.

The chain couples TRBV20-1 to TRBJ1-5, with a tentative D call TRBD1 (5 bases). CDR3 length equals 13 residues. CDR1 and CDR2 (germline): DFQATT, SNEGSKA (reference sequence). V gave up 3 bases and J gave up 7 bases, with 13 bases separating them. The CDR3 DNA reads TGCAGTGCTAGGGGGCAGGTGGGGCAGCCCCAGCATTTT. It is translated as CSARGQVGQPQHF.

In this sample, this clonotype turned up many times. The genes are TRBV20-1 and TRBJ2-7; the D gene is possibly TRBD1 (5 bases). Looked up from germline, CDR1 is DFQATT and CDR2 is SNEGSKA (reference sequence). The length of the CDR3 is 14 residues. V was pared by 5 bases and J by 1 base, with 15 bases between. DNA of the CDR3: TGCAGTGCTTGGGAACAGGATCGGTCCTACGAGCAGTACTTC. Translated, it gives CSAWEQDRSYEQYF.

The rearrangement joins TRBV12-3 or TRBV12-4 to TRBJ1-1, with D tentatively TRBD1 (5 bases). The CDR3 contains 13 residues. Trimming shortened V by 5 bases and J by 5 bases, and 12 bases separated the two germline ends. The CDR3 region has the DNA TGTGCCAGCAGTACAGACAGAGTTACTGAAGCTTTCTTT. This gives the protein CASSTDRVTEAFF.

CDR3 sequence: CASSFRSMTNEQFF. In DNA form, the CDR3 reads TGTGCCAGCAGTTTCCGGTCAATGACCAATGAGCAGTTCTTC. The V and J genes are TRBV12-3 or TRBV12-4 and TRBJ2-1; D is ambiguous. V was trimmed by 3 bases and J by 6 bases, leaving 12 bases between them. The CDR3 loop spans 14 amino acids.

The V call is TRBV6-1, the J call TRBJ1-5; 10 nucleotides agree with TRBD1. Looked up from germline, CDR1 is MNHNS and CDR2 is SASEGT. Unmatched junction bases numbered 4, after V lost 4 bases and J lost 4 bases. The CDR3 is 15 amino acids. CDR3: CASSATGGGNQPQHF. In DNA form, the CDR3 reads TGTGCCAGCAGTGCGACAGGGGGCGGGAATCAGCCCCAGCATTTT.

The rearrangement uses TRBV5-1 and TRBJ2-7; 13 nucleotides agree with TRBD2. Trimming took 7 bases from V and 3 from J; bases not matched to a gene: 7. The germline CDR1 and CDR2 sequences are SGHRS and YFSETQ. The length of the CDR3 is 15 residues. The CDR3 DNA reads TGCGCCAGCCGACAACTAGCGGGGGGGCGCTACGAGCAGTACTTC. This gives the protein CASRQLAGGRYEQYF.

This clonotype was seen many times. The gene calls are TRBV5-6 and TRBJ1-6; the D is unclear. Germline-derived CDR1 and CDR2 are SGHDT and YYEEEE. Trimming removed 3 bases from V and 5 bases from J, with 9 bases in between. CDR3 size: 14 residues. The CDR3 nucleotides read TGTGCCAGCAGCTCCCGGGATCATAATTCACCCCTCCACTTT. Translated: CASSSRDHNSPLHF. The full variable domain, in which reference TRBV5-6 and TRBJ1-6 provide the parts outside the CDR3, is DAGVTQSPTHLIKTRGQQVTLRCSPKSGHDTVSWYQQALGQGPQFIFQYYEEEERQRGNFPDRFSGHQFPNYSSELNVNALLLGDSALYLCASSSRDHNSPLHFGNGTRLTVT.